This T cell receptor beta chain was identified in a study of tumor-infiltrating lymphocytes in oesophageal squamous cell carcinoma. TCRdb used MiXCR to reprocess the PCR reads, holding one entry per CDR3 protein. The sample includes some 25,000 distinct CDR3 sequences, 30% to 40% of them seen just once. The CDR3 is made up of 14 amino acids. CDR1 is SGHTA, CDR2 FQGNSA, per germline. This clonotype occurred a few times. The chain uses TRBV7-2 and TRBJ2-3; D remains unclear. The J call may be incorrect, as the DNA end agrees better with TRBJ2-7. This TCR was sampled from a male donor with esophageal squamous cell carcinoma. Sequencing was performed on esophageal tumor tissue. As DNA, the CDR3 is TGTGCCAGCAGCCCCAGTGCGGATGGTTACGAGCAGTACTTC. Translation: CASSPSADGYEQYF.